This entry features one TCR beta chain sequence. Its antigen remains unidentified. These data come from a study of cytomegalovirus exposure and HLA in healthy donors. Study outcomes and limitations: Presence/absence analyses assumed roughly uniform sequencing depth across donors.

PCR used 60 Vbeta primers and 13 Jbeta primers. The method was immunoSEQ multiplex PCR; TCRdb's version includes in-frame clones alone and lacks a portion of them. The data contain about 150,000 clones, roughly 80% of them singletons. V was pared by 5 bases and J by 0 bases, with 2 bases of the junction left unmatched. The CDR3 runs to 14 residues. CDR1 is SGHTA and CDR2 is FQGNSA in the germline V gene. Sequencing used PBMCs. This sequence originates from a woman between 35 and 50 years old in good health and CMV-seropositive. V is TRBV7-2 and J is TRBJ2-5; 8 positions agree with TRBD1. DNA of the CDR3: TGTGCCAGCAGCCTGACAGGGGACCAAGAGACCCAGTACTTC. It encodes CASSLTGDQETQYF.